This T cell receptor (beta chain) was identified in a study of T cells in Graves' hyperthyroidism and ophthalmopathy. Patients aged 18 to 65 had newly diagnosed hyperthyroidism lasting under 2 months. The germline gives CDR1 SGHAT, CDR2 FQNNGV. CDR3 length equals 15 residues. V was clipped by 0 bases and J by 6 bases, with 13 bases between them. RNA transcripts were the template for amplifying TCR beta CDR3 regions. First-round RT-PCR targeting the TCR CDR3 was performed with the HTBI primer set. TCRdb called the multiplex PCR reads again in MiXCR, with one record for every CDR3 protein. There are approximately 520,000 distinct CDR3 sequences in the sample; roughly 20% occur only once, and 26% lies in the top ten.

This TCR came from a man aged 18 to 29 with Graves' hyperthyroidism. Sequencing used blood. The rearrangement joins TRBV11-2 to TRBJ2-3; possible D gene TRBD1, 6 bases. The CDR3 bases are TGTGCCAGCAGCTTAGAGGGGCGAAGGGGGGATACGCAGTATTTT. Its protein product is CASSLEGRRGDTQYF.